The rows below give T cell receptor beta chains drawn from one sample of a study of regulatory and conventional T cells in RAG deficiency. Libraries were prepared by immunoSEQ multiplex PCR; TCRdb keeps only in-frame clonotypes and omits some of them. The table lists tens of thousands of clones, about 89% of them singletons. This sample also belongs to another study, concerning regulatory T cells.

Sequenced input: CD8+ T cells sorted from blood. The source is a human donor in good health. Both conserved end residues are part of each CDR3. The D gene is left open where the match is weak. A clone size is listed for some rows: how often the clone was seen (once, few, many), or a class if it is expanded.

j_call d_call v_call clone_size cdr3_length cdr3_nt cdr3_aa
TRBJ1-1 . TRBV4-1 . 17 TGCGCCAGCAGCCAAGATCGGAGCAGTCTATTGAACACTGAAGCTTTCTTT CASSQDRSSLLNTEAFF
TRBJ2-6 . TRBV6-1 . 17 TGTGCCAGCAGTGAGCGGACAGACAGCTCTGGGGCCAACGTCCTGACTTTC CASSERTDSSGANVLTF
TRBJ2-5 TRBD2 TRBV7-3 . 14 TGTGCCAACAGCTTAGCGGGGCTGAGGGAGACCCAGTACTTC CANSLAGLRETQYF
TRBJ2-7 TRBD2 TRBV27 . 16 TGTGCCAGCAGTTCCCTAGCGGGGGGGATCTCCTACGAGCAGTACTTC CASSSLAGGISYEQYF
TRBJ2-1 . TRBV5-1 . 13 TGCGCCAGCAGCTTGGTATCGAGCCATGAGCAGTTCTTC CASSLVSSHEQFF
TRBJ2-3 TRBD2 TRBV9 once 12 TGTGCCAGCAGAGGGACTAGCGATAAGCAGTATTTT CASRGTSDKQYF
TRBJ2-3 . TRBV7-3 . 16 TGTGCCAGCAGCTTACTTGCCCAGCCTCGCACAGATACGCAGTATTTT CASSLLAQPRTDTQYF
TRBJ2-7 TRBD2 TRBV7-2 . 15 TGTGCCAGCAGCACACTAGCGGGGGGCTCCTACGAGCAGTACTTC CASSTLAGGSYEQYF
TRBJ2-5 TRBD2 TRBV7-6 . 17 TGTGCCAGCAGCGCCCGGACTAGCGGGAGGGGGGAAGAGACCCAGTACTTC CASSARTSGRGEETQYF
TRBJ1-1 TRBD1 TRBV19 . 13 TGTGCCAGTATAAGGACAGGGGGCACTGAAGCTTTCTTT CASIRTGGTEAFF
TRBJ1-1 . TRBV7-9 . 14 TGTGCCAGCAGCTTAGGGGGCACATTTTCTGAAGCTTTCTTT CASSLGGTFSEAFF
TRBJ2-1 . TRBV28 . 12 TGTGCCAGCAGTTTACAGTGGTTGGAGCAGTTCTTC CASSLQWLEQFF
TRBJ2-2 . TRBV6-1 . 12 TGTGCCAGCAGCCCCGACACTGGCGAGCTGTTTTTT CASSPDTGELFF
TRBJ1-2 . TRBV9 . 16 TGTGCCAGCAGCCCGAGGGGTGGCTATGGCTACGGAGGCTACACCTTC CASSPRGGYGYGGYTF
TRBJ1-1 TRBD1 TRBV7-8 . 15 TGTGCCAGCAGCTTGTGGACAGGGCGAAGGGCTGAAGCTTTCTTT CASSLWTGRRAEAFF
TRBJ2-3 . TRBV19 . 14 TGTGCCAGTAGTATAAGGAGTGGGCCGCATACGCAGTATTTT CASSIRSGPHTQYF
TRBJ2-2 . TRBV2 . 14 TGTGCCAGCTCCAGGACAAAGAACACCGGGGAGCTGTTTTTT CASSRTKNTGELFF
TRBJ2-1 . TRBV5-6 . 16 TGTGCCAGCAGCTCCGGACAGCCTCGCTCCTACAATGAGCAGTTCTTC CASSSGQPRSYNEQFF
TRBJ2-7 . TRBV19 . 16 TGTGCCAGTAGTATAGATCACGACGGAGACTCCTACGAGCAGTACTTC CASSIDHDGDSYEQYF
TRBJ2-1 TRBD2 TRBV4-1 . 22 TGCGCCAGCAGCCAAGAAGGGGAAGGGACTAGCGGGAATCTGGGCTCCTACAATGAGCAGTTCTTC CASSQEGEGTSGNLGSYNEQFF
TRBJ1-1 . TRBV5-4 . 13 TGTGCCAGCAGTTCGGGACAGAACACTGAAGCTTTCTTT CASSSGQNTEAFF
TRBJ2-7 . TRBV19 . 14 TGTGCCAGTAGTCCCCGCCGTTCGGGCTACGAGCAGTACTTC CASSPRRSGYEQYF
TRBJ2-1 TRBD1 TRBV7-3 . 15 TGTGCCAGCAGCACGACAGGGGCGGCGTACAATGAGCAGTTCTTC CASSTTGAAYNEQFF
TRBJ1-1 TRBD1 TRBV2 . 16 TGTGCCAGCAGACAAATCGGACAGGAATTGAACACTGAAGCTTTCTTT CASRQIGQELNTEAFF
TRBJ2-5 . TRBV27 . 13 TGTGCCAGCAGTTTACGCGACCCAGAGACCCAGTACTTC CASSLRDPETQYF
TRBJ1-5 . TRBV21-1 . 17 TGTGCCAGCAGCGGCCCGGGTCGCGGGGATTTGTATCAGCCCCAGCATTTT CASSGPGRGDLYQPQHF
TRBJ2-7 . TRBV28 . 14 TGTGCCAGCTACCAAACGGGGGAGTCCTACGAGCAGTACTTC CASYQTGESYEQYF
TRBJ2-1 . TRBV7-9 . 11 TGTGCCAGCAGCTTACAGCAGGTTGTGTTCTTC CASSLQQVVFF
TRBJ1-4 . TRBV10-3 . 15 TGTGCCATCAGTGAGTCTGGGGAGGCTAATGAAAAACTGTTTTTT CAISESGEANEKLFF
TRBJ2-5 . TRBV25-1 . 13 TGTGCCAGCAGTGAATTTTACCGAGGGGCCCAGTACTTC CASSEFYRGAQYF
TRBJ1-1 . TRBV14 . 12 TGTGCCAGCAGCCAAGACCACACTGAAGCTTTCTTT CASSQDHTEAFF
TRBJ1-5 . TRBV15 . 13 TGTGCCACCGGGTTTGGAAACGATCAGCCCCAGCATTTT CATGFGNDQPQHF
TRBJ1-1 TRBD1 TRBV10-3 . 15 TGTGCCATCAGTGAGTCGGACAGGGTGAACACTGAAGCTTTCTTT CAISESDRVNTEAFF
TRBJ2-5 . TRBV5-8 . 16 TGTGCCAGCAGCCCCGGGCCCCTGGGGTACCAAGAGACCCAGTACTTC CASSPGPLGYQETQYF
TRBJ1-2 TRBD1 TRBV11-2 . 13 TGTGCCAGCAGCTTAGGAAGACAGGGGGGAGACACCTTC CASSLGRQGGDTF
TRBJ2-7 TRBD1 TRBV19 few 15 TGTGCCAGTAGCGTGGGACAGGGGGTCTCCTACGAGCAGTACTTC CASSVGQGVSYEQYF
TRBJ2-7 . TRBV7-9 . 13 TGTGCCAGCAGCCCACCCTCCTCCTACGAGCAGTACTTC CASSPPSSYEQYF
TRBJ1-5 TRBD1 TRBV5-6 . 16 TGTGCCAGCAGTCGGAGAACAGGGGGGGGCAATCAGCCCCAGCATTTT CASSRRTGGGNQPQHF
TRBJ2-4 . TRBV29-1 . 14 TGCAGCGTTGCTGAGGATACGGCCAAAAACATTCAGTACTTC CSVAEDTAKNIQYF
TRBJ2-5 TRBD2 TRBV7-9 . 14 TGTGCCAGCAGCTTAAGCGGGGTAGGAGAGACCCAGTACTTC CASSLSGVGETQYF
TRBJ2-7 TRBD1 TRBV5-3 . 19 TGTGCCAGAAGCGGTAACAGGGGAAGGGGGAACATTAGCTCCTACGAGCAGTACTTC CARSGNRGRGNISSYEQYF
TRBJ2-1 . TRBV11-2 . 14 TGTGCCAGCAGCCCCGAGGGGGGGCAGGGTGAGCAGTTCTTC CASSPEGGQGEQFF
TRBJ1-6 TRBD1 TRBV27 . 15 TGTGCCAGCAGCGTCCAGACAGGGGACAATTCACCCCTCCACTTT CASSVQTGDNSPLHF
TRBJ2-5 TRBD1 TRBV2 . 13 TGTGCCGGACGGACAGGGTTTGGAGAGACCCAGTACTTC CAGRTGFGETQYF
TRBJ2-7 TRBD2 TRBV28 . 14 TGTGCCAGCAGTTTTAGCGGGAGGGCTTACGAGCAGTACTTC CASSFSGRAYEQYF
TRBJ2-7 TRBD2 TRBV7-6 medium-sized 15 TGTGCCAGCAGCACTCTACTGGGAGGGAGCTACGAGCAGTACTTC CASSTLLGGSYEQYF
TRBJ2-7 . TRBV5-1 . 15 TGCGCCAGCAGCTTGGATGGCGGGCTCTCTGGGGAGCAGTACTTC CASSLDGGLSGEQYF
TRBJ2-3 TRBD2 TRBV7-9 . 14 TGTGCCAGCAGCCGCGGACTAGGTTCAGATACGCAGTATTTT CASSRGLGSDTQYF